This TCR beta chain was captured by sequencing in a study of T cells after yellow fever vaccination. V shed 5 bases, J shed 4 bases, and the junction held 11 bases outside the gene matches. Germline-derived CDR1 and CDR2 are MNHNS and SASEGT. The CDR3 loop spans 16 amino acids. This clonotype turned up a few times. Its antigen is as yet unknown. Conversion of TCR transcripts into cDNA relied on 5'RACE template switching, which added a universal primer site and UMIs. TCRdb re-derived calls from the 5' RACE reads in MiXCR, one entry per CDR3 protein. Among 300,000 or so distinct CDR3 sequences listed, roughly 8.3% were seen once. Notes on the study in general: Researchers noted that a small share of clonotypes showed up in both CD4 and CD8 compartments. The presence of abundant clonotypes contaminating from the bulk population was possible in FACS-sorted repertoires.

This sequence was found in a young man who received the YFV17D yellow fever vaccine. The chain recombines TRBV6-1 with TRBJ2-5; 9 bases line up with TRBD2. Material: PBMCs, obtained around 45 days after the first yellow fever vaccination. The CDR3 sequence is CASSPPPGLALETQYF. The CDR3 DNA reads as TGTGCCAGCAGTCCGCCCCCGGGACTAGCTCTAGAGACCCAGTACTTC.